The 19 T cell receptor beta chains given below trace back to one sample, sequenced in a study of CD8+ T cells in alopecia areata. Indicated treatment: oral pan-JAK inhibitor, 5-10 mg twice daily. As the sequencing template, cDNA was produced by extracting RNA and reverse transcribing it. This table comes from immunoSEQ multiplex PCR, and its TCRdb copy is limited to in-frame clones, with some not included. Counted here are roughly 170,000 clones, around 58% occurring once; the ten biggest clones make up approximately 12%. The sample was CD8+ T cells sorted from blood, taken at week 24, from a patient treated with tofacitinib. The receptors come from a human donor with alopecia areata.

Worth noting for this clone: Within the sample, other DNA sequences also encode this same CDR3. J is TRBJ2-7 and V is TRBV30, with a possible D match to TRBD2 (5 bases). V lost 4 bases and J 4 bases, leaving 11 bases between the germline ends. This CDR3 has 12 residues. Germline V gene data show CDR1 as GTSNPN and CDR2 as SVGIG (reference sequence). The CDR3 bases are TGTGCCTGGACTCCGGGATCTTACGAGCAGTACTTC. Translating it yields CAWTPGSYEQYF.

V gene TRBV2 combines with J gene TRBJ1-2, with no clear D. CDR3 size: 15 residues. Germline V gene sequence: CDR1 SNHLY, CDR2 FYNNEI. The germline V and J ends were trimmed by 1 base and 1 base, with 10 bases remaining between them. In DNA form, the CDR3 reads TGTGCCAGCAGTGAAGGGAGGGCGAATAACTATGGCTACACCTTC. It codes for CASSEGRANNYGYTF.

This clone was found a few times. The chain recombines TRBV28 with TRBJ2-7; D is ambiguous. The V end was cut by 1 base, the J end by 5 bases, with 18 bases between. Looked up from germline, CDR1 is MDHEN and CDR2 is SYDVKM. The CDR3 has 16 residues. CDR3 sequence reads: CASSLSHTSVIDEQYF. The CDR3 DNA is TGTGCCAGCAGTTTATCCCACACCTCAGTCATCGACGAGCAGTACTTC.

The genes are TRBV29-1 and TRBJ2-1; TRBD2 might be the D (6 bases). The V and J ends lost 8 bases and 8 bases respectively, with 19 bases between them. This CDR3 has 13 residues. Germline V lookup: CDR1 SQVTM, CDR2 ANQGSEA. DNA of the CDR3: TGCAGCATCCCGGGACTCAGCTTCCATGAGCAGTTCTTC. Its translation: CSIPGLSFHEQFF.

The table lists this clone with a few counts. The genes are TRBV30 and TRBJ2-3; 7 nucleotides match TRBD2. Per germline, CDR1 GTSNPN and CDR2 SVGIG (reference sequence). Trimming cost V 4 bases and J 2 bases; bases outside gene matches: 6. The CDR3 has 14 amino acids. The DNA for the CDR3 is TGTGCCTGGAATTGGGGGGGACTCACAGATACGCAGTATTTT. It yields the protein CAWNWGGLTDTQYF.

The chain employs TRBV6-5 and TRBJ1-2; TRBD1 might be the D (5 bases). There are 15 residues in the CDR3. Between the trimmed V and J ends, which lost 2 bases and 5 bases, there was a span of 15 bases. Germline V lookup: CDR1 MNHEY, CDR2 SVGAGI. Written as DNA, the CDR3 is TGTGCCAGCAGTTACGTGGACACAGGACGATATGGCTACACCTTC. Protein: CASSYVDTGRYGYTF.

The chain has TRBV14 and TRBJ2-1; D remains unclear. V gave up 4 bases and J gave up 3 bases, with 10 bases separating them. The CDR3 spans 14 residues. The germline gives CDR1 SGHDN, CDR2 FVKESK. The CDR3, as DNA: TGTGCCAGCAGCCTAGCTACTGGCTACAATGAGCAGTTCTTC. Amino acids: CASSLATGYNEQFF.

CDR3 amino acids: CASSSGYEQYF. In DNA, the CDR3 is TGTGCCAGCAGTTCGGGTTACGAGCAGTACTTC. This chain links TRBV2 with TRBJ2-7; D ambiguous. The CDR3 is 11 amino acids. The germline gives CDR1 SNHLY, CDR2 FYNNEI. The V gene lost 5 bases and the J gene lost 4 bases, with 6 bases spanning the gap.

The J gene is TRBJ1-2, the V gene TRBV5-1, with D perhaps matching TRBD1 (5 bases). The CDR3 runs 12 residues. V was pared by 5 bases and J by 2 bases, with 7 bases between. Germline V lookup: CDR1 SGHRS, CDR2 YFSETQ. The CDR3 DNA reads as TGCGCCAGCAGGGGGCCGAACTATGGCTACACCTTC. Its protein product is CASRGPNYGYTF.

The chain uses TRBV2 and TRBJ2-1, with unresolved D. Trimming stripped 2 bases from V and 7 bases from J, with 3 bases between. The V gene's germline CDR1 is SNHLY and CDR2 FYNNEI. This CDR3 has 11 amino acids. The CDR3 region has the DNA TGTGCCAGCAGTGAACCAAATGAGCAGTTCTTC. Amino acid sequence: CASSEPNEQFF.

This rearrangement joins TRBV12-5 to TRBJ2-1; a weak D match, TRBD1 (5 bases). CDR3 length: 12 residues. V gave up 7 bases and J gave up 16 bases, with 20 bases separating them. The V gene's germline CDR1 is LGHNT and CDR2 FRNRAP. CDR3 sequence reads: CASAPSSRTPFF. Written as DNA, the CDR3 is TGTGCTAGTGCCCCATCTTCGAGGACACCCTTCTTC.

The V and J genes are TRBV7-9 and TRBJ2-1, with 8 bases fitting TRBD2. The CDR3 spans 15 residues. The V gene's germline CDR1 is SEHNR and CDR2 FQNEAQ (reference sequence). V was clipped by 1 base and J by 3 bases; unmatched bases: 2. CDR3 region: CASSLVRGGYNEQFF. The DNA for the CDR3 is TGTGCCAGCAGCTTAGTCCGGGGGGGCTACAATGAGCAGTTCTTC.

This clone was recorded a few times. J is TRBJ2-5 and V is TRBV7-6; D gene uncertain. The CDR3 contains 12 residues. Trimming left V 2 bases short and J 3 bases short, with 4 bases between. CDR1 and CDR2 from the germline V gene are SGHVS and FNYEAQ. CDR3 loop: CASSLPKETQYF. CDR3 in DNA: TGTGCCAGCAGCTTACCGAAAGAGACCCAGTACTTC.

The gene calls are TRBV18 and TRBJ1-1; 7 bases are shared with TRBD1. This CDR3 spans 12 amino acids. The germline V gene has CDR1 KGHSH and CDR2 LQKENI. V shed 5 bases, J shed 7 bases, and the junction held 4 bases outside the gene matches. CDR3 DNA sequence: TGTGCCAGCTCAAAACAGGGGAGTGAAGCTTTCTTT. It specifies CASSKQGSEAFF. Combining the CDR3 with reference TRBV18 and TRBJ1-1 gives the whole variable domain NAGVMQNPRHLVRRRGQEARLRCSPMKGHSHVYWYRQLPEEGLKFMVYLQKENIIDESGMPKERFSAEFPKEGPSILRIQQVVRGDSAAYFCASSKQGSEAFFGQGTRLTVV.

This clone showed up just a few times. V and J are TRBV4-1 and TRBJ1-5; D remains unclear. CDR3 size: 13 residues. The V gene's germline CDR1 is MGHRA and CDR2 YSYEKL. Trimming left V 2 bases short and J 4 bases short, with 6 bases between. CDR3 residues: CASSQHLNQPQHF. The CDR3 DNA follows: TGCGCCAGCAGCCAACATCTTAATCAGCCCCAGCATTTT.

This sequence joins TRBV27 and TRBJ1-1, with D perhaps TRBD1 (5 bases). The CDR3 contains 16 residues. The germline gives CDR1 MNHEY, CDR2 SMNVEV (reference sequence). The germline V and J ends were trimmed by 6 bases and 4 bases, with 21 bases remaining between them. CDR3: CASSPGGYQGGTEAFF. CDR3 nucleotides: TGTGCCAGCAGCCCGGGGGGGTACCAGGGAGGCACTGAAGCTTTCTTT.

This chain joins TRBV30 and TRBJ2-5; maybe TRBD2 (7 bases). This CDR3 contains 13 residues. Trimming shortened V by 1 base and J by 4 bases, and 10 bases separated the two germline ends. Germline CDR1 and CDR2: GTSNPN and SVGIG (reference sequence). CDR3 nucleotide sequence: TGTGCCTGGAGTGAGGGGGGGCCAGAGACCCAGTACTTC. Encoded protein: CAWSEGGPETQYF.

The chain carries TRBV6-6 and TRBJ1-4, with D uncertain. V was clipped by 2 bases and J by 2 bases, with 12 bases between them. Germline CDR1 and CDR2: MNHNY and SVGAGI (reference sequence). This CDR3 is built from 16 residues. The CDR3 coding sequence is TGTGCCAGCAGTTACGGCAGGACGGCGACTAATGAAAAACTGTTTTTT. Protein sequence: CASSYGRTATNEKLFF.

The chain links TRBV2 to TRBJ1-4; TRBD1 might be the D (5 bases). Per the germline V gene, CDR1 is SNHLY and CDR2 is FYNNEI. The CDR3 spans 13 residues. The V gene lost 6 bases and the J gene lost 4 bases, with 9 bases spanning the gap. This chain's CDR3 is CASRTAINEKLFF. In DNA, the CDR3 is TGTGCCAGCAGGACAGCAATTAATGAAAAACTGTTTTTT.